This T cell receptor (beta chain) was retrieved from a study of shared clonotypes between healthy human individuals. Overall study context: The composition of the donors was a couple of women and a few men aged 18 to 49. Study conclusions and caveats: Clonotype sharing among donors, it was expected, would be affected by sequencing depth.

The CDR3 has 15 residues. CDR1 and CDR2 (germline): SGDLS, YYNGEE. The ends were cut back, 0 bases at V and 4 bases at J, with 14 bases in the middle. All participating donors were Caucasian adults from Nashville, Tennessee. In this sample, this clone turned up once. Its target is unknown. On ten immunoSEQ deep assay plates, unsorted PBMC DNA was sequenced. Data came from immunoSEQ multiplex PCR; TCRdb stores just in-frame clones and leaves some out. The sample has 450,000 to 600,000 clones; 79% are singletons. This chain connects TRBV9 to TRBJ2-7; D may be TRBD1 (5 bases). Sequencing input: PBMCs. The receptor's source is a woman aged 40 to 50 in good health. Some clones in this sample may be carry-over from other donors' samples. The CDR3 DNA reads TGTGCCAGCAGCGTAGCTCCCCAGGGCACTTACGAGCAGTACTTC. This codes for CASSVAPQGTYEQYF.